This passage covers 27 T cell receptor beta chains from one sample sequenced in a study of blood T cell repertoires in COVID-19. Profiled with immunoSEQ multiplex PCR; TCRdb holds only in-frame clones, not every one. The sample gives 180,000 or so clones, 85% to 90% of which show up once; around 1.5% is in the top ten. The specimen sequenced was peripheral blood. The origin of the receptors is a man aged 18 to 30 with active or convalescent COVID-19.

V gene TRBV5-8 combines with J gene TRBJ1-2; D may be TRBD1 (6 bases). Germline V gene data show CDR1 as SGHTS and CDR2 as YDEGEE. This CDR3 spans 15 amino acids. Trimming cost V 4 bases and J 5 bases, with 18 bases left between them. DNA of the CDR3: TGTGCCAGCAGCGACCGGGACAAACAGTTATATGGCTACACCTTC. Its translation: CASSDRDKQLYGYTF. The whole variable domain, remainder taken from reference TRBV5-8 and TRBJ1-2, is EAGVTQSPTHLIKTRGQQATLRCSPISGHTSVYWYQQALGLGLQFLLWYDEGEERNRGNFPPRFSGRQFPNYSSELNVNALELEDSALYLCASSDRDKQLYGYTFGSGTRLTVV.

This clone was observed a few times. Additional DNA sequences in this sample encode the identical CDR3. The chain joins TRBV19 to TRBJ2-3; 9 positions agree with TRBD2. CDR1 is LNHDA, CDR2 SQIVND, per germline (reference sequence). V lost 2 bases to trimming and J lost 3 bases; unmatched junction nucleotides: 3. The CDR3 runs to 15 residues. In DNA form, the CDR3 reads TGTGCCAGTAGTATAAGGCGGGGGGGGACAGATACGCAGTATTTT. This sequence encodes CASSIRRGGTDTQYF.

The J gene is TRBJ1-3, the V gene TRBV3-1 (or the pseudogene TRBV3-2), with a tentative D call TRBD1 (5 bases). The CDR3 runs 19 residues. Per germline, CDR1 LGHDT and CDR2 YNNKEL (reference sequence). The V gene lost 5 bases and the J gene lost 0 bases, with 23 bases spanning the gap. The CDR3 DNA reads as TGTGCCAGCAGCGCAAGGGGTGGGGTTTTGGGGTCCTCTGGAAACACCATATATTTT. It specifies CASSARGGVLGSSGNTIYF.

Written as DNA, the CDR3 is TGTGCCAGCAGCAACGGGCGGGGGGCCCCCGGGGAGCTGTTTTTT. As protein: CASSNGRGAPGELFF. The chain links TRBV5-4 to TRBJ2-2, with 8 bases aligning to TRBD2. This CDR3 has 15 amino acids. V shed 4 bases and J 6 bases; nucleotides not matched to a gene: 8. Germline assignment: CDR1 SGHNT and CDR2 YYREEE (reference sequence).

V is TRBV5-1 and J is TRBJ1-3; 7 nucleotides align to TRBD1. This CDR3 comprises 17 residues. The germline V gene has CDR1 SGHRS and CDR2 YFSETQ. The V segment lost 3 bases and the J segment 0 bases; nucleotides outside the gene matches: 9. In DNA, the CDR3 is TGCGCCAGCAGCTCGTGGGGACAGTCGAGCTCTGGAAACACCATATATTTT. This gives the protein CASSSWGQSSSGNTIYF.

This clone has only one observation. The rearrangement links TRBV30 to TRBJ1-1; no definite D call. Germline V gives CDR1 GTSNPN, CDR2 SVGIG (reference sequence). The CDR3 consists of 10 residues. V was cut by 6 bases and J by 4 bases, with 6 bases left in between. The CDR3 DNA reads TGTGCCTGCCGTCGCACTGAAGCTTTCTTT. As protein: CACRRTEAFF.

This chain links TRBV7-8 with TRBJ2-1; the match to TRBD2 covers 13 bases. The CDR3 runs 17 residues. Germline V gene sequence: CDR1 SGHVS, CDR2 FQNEAQ. The V segment lost 1 base and the J segment 7 bases; nucleotides outside the gene matches: 7. The CDR3 loop is CASSLVIWTSGRNEQFF. The DNA of the CDR3 is TGTGCCAGCAGCTTAGTTATCTGGACTAGCGGGAGAAATGAGCAGTTCTTC.

CDR3 amino acids: CASSLGPGTGYHEQYF. CDR3 nucleotides: TGTGCCAGCAGCTTAGGGCCCGGGACAGGGTACCACGAGCAGTACTTC. V gene TRBV7-2 combines with J gene TRBJ2-7; 9 bases are a match to TRBD1. Per the germline V gene, CDR1 is SGHTA and CDR2 is FQGNSA. The V segment lost 1 base and the J segment 5 bases; nucleotides outside the gene matches: 9. CDR3 length: 16 residues.

CDR3 sequence (DNA): TGTGCCATTCGACTGGGAGGGAACACTGAAGCTTTCTTT. Protein product: CAIRLGGNTEAFF. The chain is built from TRBV6-5 and TRBJ1-1; the D is unclear. Trimming cost V 10 bases and J 1 base, with 13 bases left between them. This CDR3 has 13 residues. In germline, CDR1 is MNHEY, CDR2 SVGAGI.

V and J are TRBV6-4 and TRBJ2-7, with TRBD1 matching over 7 bases. This CDR3 contains 16 residues. V lost 0 bases and J lost 2; bases outside the gene matches: 7. Germline lookup yields CDR1 MRHNA and CDR2 SNTAGT. CDR3 sequence: CASSDSRQGRPYEQYF. DNA of the CDR3: TGTGCCAGCAGTGACTCGAGACAGGGAAGGCCCTACGAGCAGTACTTC.

This clone appeared a single time. V is TRBV6-1 and J is TRBJ1-2, with a weak D call TRBD1 (6 bases). The ends were cut back, 6 bases at V and 8 bases at J, with 16 bases in the middle. The V gene's germline CDR1 is MNHNS and CDR2 SASEGT. CDR3 length: 13 amino acids. The CDR3 loop is CASRQTGKGGYTF. CDR3 DNA: TGTGCCAGCAGACAAACAGGGAAAGGGGGCTACACCTTC.

The genes are TRBV9 and TRBJ2-1; 7 bases agree with TRBD2. The V gene end was trimmed by 0 bases and the J gene end by 4 bases; junction bases not matched to a gene: 7. Per germline, CDR1 SGDLS and CDR2 YYNGEE. The CDR3 is made up of 16 amino acids. Here the CDR3 reads CASSVGGSGSYNEQFF. In DNA form, the CDR3 reads TGTGCCAGCAGCGTAGGGGGTAGCGGGTCTTACAATGAGCAGTTCTTC. The full variable domain, its missing parts supplied by reference TRBV9 and TRBJ2-1, is DSGVTQTPKHLITATGQRVTLRCSPRSGDLSVYWYQQSLDQGLQFLIQYYNGEERAKGNILERFSAQQFPDLHSELNLSSLELGDSALYFCASSVGGSGSYNEQFFGPGTRLTVL.

Here the CDR3 DNA reads TGCGCCAGCAGCCAAGGCCCCATCCGGGCCTACAATGAGCAGTTCTTC. It is translated as CASSQGPIRAYNEQFF. The chain recombines TRBV4-3 with TRBJ2-1, with unresolved D. The CDR3 covers 16 residues. V lost 1 base and J lost 2, with 12 bases in between. Per germline, CDR1 LGHNA and CDR2 YSLEER.

The rearrangement joins TRBV4-1 to TRBJ2-3, with a weak D call TRBD1 (5 bases). The CDR3 is made up of 15 amino acids. Trimming removed 3 bases from V and 0 bases from J, with 10 bases in between. Germline values: CDR1 MGHRA, CDR2 YSYEKL. For the CDR3, the DNA is TGCGCCAGCAGCCACCTTGGGGCGAGCACAGATACGCAGTATTTT. This translates into CASSHLGASTDTQYF.

The genes are TRBV5-4 and TRBJ1-2, with D possibly being TRBD1 (6 bases). The CDR3 runs 15 residues. V lost 0 bases and J lost 6, with 15 bases in between. The germline gives CDR1 SGHNT, CDR2 YYREEE (reference sequence). CDR3 coding DNA: TGTGCCAGCAGCTTGGAGTTGGGGGCGCAGGATGGCTACACCTTC. Translation: CASSLELGAQDGYTF.

This chain uses TRBV9 with TRBJ2-3, with TRBD2 matching over 7 bases. CDR3 length equals 15 residues. The V and J ends lost 4 bases and 0 bases, in that order; junction bases with no gene match: 5. CDR1 is SGDLS, CDR2 YYNGEE, per germline. The CDR3 sequence: CASSTSGTSTDTQYF. In DNA, the CDR3 is TGTGCCAGCAGCACGAGCGGGACTAGCACAGATACGCAGTATTTT.

CDR3 nucleotide sequence: TGTGCCAGCACTCGCCCAGGGTCAATATATGGCTACACCTTC. Encoded protein: CASTRPGSIYGYTF. The rearrangement joins TRBV6-5 to TRBJ1-2; possible D gene TRBD1, 5 bases. Trimming cost V 7 bases and J 5 bases, with 17 bases left between them. This CDR3 has 14 amino acids. Germline assignment: CDR1 MNHEY and CDR2 SVGAGI.

The V call is TRBV11-2, the J call TRBJ2-7, with 7 nucleotides matching TRBD2. J was trimmed by 0 bases and V by 5 bases; bases with no gene match: 10. This CDR3 has 16 residues. Germline assignment: CDR1 SGHAT and CDR2 FQNNGV. The CDR3 is CASSEVNQRGSYEQYF. Written as DNA, the CDR3 is TGTGCCAGCAGCGAGGTCAACCAGCGGGGCTCCTACGAGCAGTACTTC.

The chain is built from TRBV6-5 and TRBJ1-4; TRBD1 is a possible D gene (5 bases). This CDR3 is 14 amino acids long. With 2 bases removed from V and 2 bases from J, the gap between germline ends came to 6 bases. Germline-derived CDR1 and CDR2 are MNHEY and SVGAGI. CDR3 loop: CASSYQGTNEKLFF. The CDR3 DNA reads as TGTGCCAGCAGTTACCAGGGTACTAATGAAAAACTGTTTTTT.

This chain joins TRBV5-5 and TRBJ2-3, with 7 bases fitting TRBD2. Unmatched junction bases numbered 9, after V lost 4 bases and J lost 1 base. The V gene's germline CDR1 is SGHKS and CDR2 YYEKEE (reference sequence). The CDR3 contains 16 residues. CDR3 in amino acids: CASSPGASGGTDTQYF. CDR3 sequence (DNA): TGTGCCAGCAGCCCTGGGGCTAGCGGAGGCACAGATACGCAGTATTTT.

This chain uses TRBV20-1 with TRBJ2-1; 7 bases agree with TRBD1. V lost 3 bases and J lost 3; bases outside the gene matches: 8. The CDR3 extends over 15 amino acids. Germline assignment: CDR1 DFQATT and CDR2 SNEGSKA (reference sequence). The CDR3 DNA reads TGCAGTGCTAGTCCGGGAAGGACAGGCTACAATGAGCAGTTCTTC. Protein sequence: CSASPGRTGYNEQFF.

In its sample, this clone was seen a few times. The chain joins TRBV19 to TRBJ2-2; no definite D call. The V end was cut by 4 bases, the J end by 0 bases, with 15 bases between. Germline assignment: CDR1 LNHDA and CDR2 SQIVND (reference sequence). CDR3 length equals 17 residues. The CDR3 loop reads CASSSRMLNANTGELFF. The CDR3 coding sequence is TGTGCCAGTAGTAGTAGAATGTTAAACGCGAACACCGGGGAGCTGTTTTTT. The whole variable domain, filled in from reference TRBV19 and TRBJ2-2, reads DGGITQSPKYLFRKEGQNVTLSCEQNLNHDAMYWYRQDPGQGLRLIYYSQIVNDFQKGDIAEGYSVSREKKESFPLTVTSAQKNPTAFYLCASSSRMLNANTGELFFGEGSRLTVL.

The chain links TRBV5-8 to TRBJ1-1; 7 bases line up with TRBD1. Unmatched junction bases numbered 22, after V lost 4 bases and J lost 4 bases. This CDR3 spans 19 amino acids. CDR1 and CDR2 from the germline V gene are SGHTS and YDEGEE. CDR3 protein: CASSGWRARIRDRATEAFF. In nucleotides, the CDR3 is TGTGCCAGCAGCGGTTGGAGAGCGAGGATAAGGGACAGAGCCACTGAAGCTTTCTTT.

The rearrangement links TRBV19 to TRBJ1-2; D might be TRBD1 (5 bases). This CDR3 region has 13 residues. Germline V gene sequence: CDR1 LNHDA, CDR2 SQIVND (reference sequence). V dropped 6 bases and J dropped 2 bases, with 10 bases sitting between them. The CDR3 nucleotides are TGTGCCAGTAGCACAGACAGAAACTATGGCTACACCTTC. The encoded protein is CASSTDRNYGYTF.

The rearrangement uses TRBV6-5 and TRBJ1-1, with unresolved D. Deletions cut 6 bases from V and 11 bases from J, with 19 bases between. CDR1 is MNHEY, CDR2 SVGAGI, per germline. The CDR3 totals 13 residues. CDR3 residues: CASSPGSRDGAFF. CDR3 in DNA: TGTGCCAGCAGCCCGGGGTCGAGAGACGGGGCTTTCTTT.

The chain carries TRBV29-1 and TRBJ2-4, with 7 bases identical to TRBD1. The CDR3 runs 12 residues. Germline V gives CDR1 SQVTM, CDR2 ANQGSEA. Trimming cost V 7 bases and J 3 bases; bases outside gene matches: 3. The CDR3 bases are TGCAGCGCCCGGGACAGCAAAAACATTCAGTACTTC. Translating gives CSARDSKNIQYF.

V is TRBV28 and J is TRBJ1-2; 9 bases are a match to TRBD1. The CDR3 is made up of 11 amino acids. The V gene end was trimmed by 6 bases and the J gene end by 8 bases; junction bases not matched to a gene: 1. Germline-derived CDR1 and CDR2 are MDHEN and SYDVKM. The CDR3 DNA reads TGTGCCAGCAGAGGACAGGGGGGCTACACCTTC. It encodes CASRGQGGYTF.